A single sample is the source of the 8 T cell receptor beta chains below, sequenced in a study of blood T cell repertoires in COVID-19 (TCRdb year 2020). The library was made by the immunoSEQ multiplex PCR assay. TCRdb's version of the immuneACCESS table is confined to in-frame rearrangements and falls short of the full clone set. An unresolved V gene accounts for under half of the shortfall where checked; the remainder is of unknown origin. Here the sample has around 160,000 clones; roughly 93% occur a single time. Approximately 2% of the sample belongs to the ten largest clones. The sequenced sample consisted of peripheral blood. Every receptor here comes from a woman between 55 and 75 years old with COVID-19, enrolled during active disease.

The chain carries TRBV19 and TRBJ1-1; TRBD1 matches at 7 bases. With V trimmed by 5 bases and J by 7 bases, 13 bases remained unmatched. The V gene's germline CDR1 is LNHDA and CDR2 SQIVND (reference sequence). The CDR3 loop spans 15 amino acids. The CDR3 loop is CASSFSTGRQGEAFF. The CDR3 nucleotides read TGTGCCAGTAGTTTTTCCACTGGAAGACAGGGTGAAGCTTTCTTT.

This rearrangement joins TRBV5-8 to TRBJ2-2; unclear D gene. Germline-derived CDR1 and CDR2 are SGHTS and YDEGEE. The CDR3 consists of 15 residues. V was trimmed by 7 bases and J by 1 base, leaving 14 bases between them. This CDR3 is CASSRNGQNTGELFF. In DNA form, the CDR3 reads TGTGCCAGCTCCCGCAATGGGCAGAACACCGGGGAGCTGTTTTTT.

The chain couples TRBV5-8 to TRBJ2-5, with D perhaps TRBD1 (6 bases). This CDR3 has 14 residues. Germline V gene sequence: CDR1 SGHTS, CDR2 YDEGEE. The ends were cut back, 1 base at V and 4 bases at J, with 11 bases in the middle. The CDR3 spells CASSLNWGRETQYF. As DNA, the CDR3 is TGTGCCAGCAGCTTGAACTGGGGGCGAGAGACCCAGTACTTC.

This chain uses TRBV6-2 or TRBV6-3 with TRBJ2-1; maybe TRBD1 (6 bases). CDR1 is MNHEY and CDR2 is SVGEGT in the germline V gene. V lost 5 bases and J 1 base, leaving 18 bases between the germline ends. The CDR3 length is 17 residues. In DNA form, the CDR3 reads TGTGCCAGCAGTGTTGGGACATCCCCTGGGTCCTACAATGAGCAGTTCTTC. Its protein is CASSVGTSPGSYNEQFF.

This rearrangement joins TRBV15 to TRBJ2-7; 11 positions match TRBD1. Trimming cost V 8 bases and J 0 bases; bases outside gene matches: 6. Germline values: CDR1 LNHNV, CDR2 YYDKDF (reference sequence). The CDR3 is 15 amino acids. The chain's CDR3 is CATRRDRGASYEQYF. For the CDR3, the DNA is TGTGCCACCCGGAGGGACAGGGGGGCCTCCTACGAGCAGTACTTC.

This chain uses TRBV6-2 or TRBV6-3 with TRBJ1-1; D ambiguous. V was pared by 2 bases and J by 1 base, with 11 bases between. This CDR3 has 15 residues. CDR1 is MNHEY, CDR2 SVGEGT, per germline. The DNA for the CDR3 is TGTGCCAGCAGTTACGGGCCAGCCGCGAACACTGAAGCTTTCTTT. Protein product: CASSYGPAANTEAFF.

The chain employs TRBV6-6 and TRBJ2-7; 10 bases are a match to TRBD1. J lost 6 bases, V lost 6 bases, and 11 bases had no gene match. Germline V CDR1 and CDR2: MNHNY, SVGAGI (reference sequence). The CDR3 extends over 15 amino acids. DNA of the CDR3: TGTGCCAGCAGCCATTCGGACAGGGGGGTCCGCGAGCAGTACTTC. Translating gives CASSHSDRGVREQYF.

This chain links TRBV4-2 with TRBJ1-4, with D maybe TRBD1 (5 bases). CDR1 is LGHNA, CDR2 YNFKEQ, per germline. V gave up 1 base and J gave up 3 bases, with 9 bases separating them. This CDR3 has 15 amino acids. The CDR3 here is CASSQVGTSNEKLFF. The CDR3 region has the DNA TGTGCCAGCAGCCAAGTCGGGACTTCTAATGAAAAACTGTTTTTT.